The clone carrying this T cell receptor beta chain was recorded at least ten times. This entry comes from a study of T cell repertoires in cytomegalovirus infection. CDR1 and CDR2 from the germline V gene are SGHVS and FQNEAQ. The CDR3 consists of 13 residues. The germline V and J ends were trimmed by 1 base and 4 bases, with 5 bases remaining between them. TCRdb called the reads again in MiXCR, with one record for every CDR3 protein. The profile covers about 530,000 distinct CDR3 sequences, with 26% appearing a single time and less than 15% taken by the ten largest. This chain uses TRBV7-8 with TRBJ1-5; D remains unclear. This TCR was recovered from a human donor in good health (CMV status not recorded). Some clones in this sample may be carry-over from other donors' samples. Source material: PBMCs. CDR3 coding DNA: TGTGCCAGCAGCTTAGAGTGGAATCAGCCCCAGCATTTT. It is translated as CASSLEWNQPQHF.